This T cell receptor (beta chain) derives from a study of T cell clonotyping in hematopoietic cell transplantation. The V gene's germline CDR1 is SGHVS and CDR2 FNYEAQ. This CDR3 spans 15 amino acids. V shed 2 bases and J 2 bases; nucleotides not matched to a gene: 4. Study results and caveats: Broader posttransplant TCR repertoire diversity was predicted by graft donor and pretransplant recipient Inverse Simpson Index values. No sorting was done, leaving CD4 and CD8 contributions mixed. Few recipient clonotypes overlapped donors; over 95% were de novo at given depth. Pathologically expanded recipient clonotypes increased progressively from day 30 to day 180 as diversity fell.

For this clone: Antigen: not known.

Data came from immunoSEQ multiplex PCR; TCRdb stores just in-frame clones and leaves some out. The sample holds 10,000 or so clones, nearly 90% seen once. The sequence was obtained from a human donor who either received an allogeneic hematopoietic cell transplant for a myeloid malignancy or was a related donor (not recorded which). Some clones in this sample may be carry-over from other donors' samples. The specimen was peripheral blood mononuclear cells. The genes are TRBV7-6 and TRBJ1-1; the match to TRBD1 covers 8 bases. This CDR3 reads CASSLRQGLNTEAFF. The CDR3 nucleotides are TGTGCCAGCAGCTTACGACAGGGGCTAAACACTGAAGCTTTCTTT.